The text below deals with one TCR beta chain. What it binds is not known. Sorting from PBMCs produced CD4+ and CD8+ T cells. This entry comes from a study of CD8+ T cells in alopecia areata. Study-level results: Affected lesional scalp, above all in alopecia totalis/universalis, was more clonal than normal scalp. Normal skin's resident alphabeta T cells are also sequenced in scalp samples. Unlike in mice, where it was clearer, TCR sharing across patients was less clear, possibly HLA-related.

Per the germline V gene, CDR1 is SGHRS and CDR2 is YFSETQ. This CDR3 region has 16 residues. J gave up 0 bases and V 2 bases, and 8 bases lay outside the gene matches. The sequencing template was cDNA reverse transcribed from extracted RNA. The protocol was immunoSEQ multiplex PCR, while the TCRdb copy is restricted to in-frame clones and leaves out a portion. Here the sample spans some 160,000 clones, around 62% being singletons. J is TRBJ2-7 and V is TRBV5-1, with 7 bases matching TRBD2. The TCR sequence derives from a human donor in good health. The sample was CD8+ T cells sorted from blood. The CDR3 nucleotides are TGCGCCAGCAGCTTTGGACCACTAGCGCCCTCCTACGAGCAGTACTTC. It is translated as CASSFGPLAPSYEQYF. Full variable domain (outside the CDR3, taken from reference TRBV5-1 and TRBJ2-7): KAGVTQTPRYLIKTRGQQVTLSCSPISGHRSVSWYQQTPGQGLQFLFEYFSETQRNKGNFPGRFSGRQFSNSRSEMNVSTLELGDSALYLCASSFGPLAPSYEQYFGPGTRLTVT.